The rows below give T cell receptor beta chains drawn from one sample of a study of human T cells and chemical hapten exposure. TCRdb reprocessed the RACE reads with MiXCR, giving one entry per CDR3 protein. In the table there are about 160,000 distinct CDR3 sequences, about a quarter of which are singletons. The sample consisted of whole blood, taken in connection with sensitization to the hapten diphenylcyclopropenone (DPC). Receptor source: a woman in her late teens or twenties with alopecia areata. Some clones in this sample may be carry-over from other donors' samples. Each CDR3 is given with its conserved first and last residue. Each record gives: J gene, D gene, V gene, CDR3 protein. The D gene is left open where the match is weak.

TRBJ1-1 | TRBD1 | TRBV9 | CASSVAQGAEAFF
TRBJ2-1 | . | TRBV29-1 | CSVEDGGLKEQFF
TRBJ2-1 | TRBD1 | TRBV4-1 | CASGTGTGDNEQFF
TRBJ2-2 | . | TRBV20-1 | CSARKWARGGISTGELFF
TRBJ2-3 | . | TRBV7-6 | CASSAQPGGSTDTQYF
TRBJ2-1 | . | TRBV20-1 | CSARDVGPSYNEQFF
TRBJ2-3 | . | TRBV7-9 | CASSLTGYTDTQYF
TRBJ2-7 | . | TRBV7-2 | CASRRGGPSSYEQYF
TRBJ2-1 | . | TRBV27 | CASSFSQGGGANEQFF
TRBJ2-1 | TRBD2 | TRBV27 | CASRGIAGHNEQFF
TRBJ2-5 | . | TRBV25-1 | CASTRSDSRETQYF
TRBJ2-3 | . | TRBV29-1 | CSVDRTDTQYF
TRBJ2-3 | TRBD2 | TRBV20-1 | CSARTSGGGALTDTQYF
TRBJ2-5 | . | TRBV23-1 | CASIPQGRQETQYF
TRBJ2-2 | TRBD2 | TRBV9 | CASSVAAGPNTGELFF
TRBJ2-7 | . | TRBV20-1 | CSARDLRSEQYF
TRBJ1-1 | . | TRBV18 | CASSPLAPNTEAFF
TRBJ1-5 | . | TRBV23-1 | CASCRVEQPQHF
TRBJ2-3 | TRBD1 | TRBV11-2 | CASSLGTGSSTDTQYF
TRBJ1-5 | . | TRBV7-2 | CASSNQWGNQPQHF
TRBJ2-1 | TRBD2 | TRBV5-1 | CASSRGLAGGSNEQFF
TRBJ2-5 | TRBD1 | TRBV12-3/TRBV12-4 | CASSFLTGAETQYF
TRBJ1-1 | TRBD1 | TRBV12-3/TRBV12-4 | CASSPRTGDTEAFF